The present T cell receptor (beta chain) was sequenced within a study of OX40 agonist ivuxolimab in advanced cancers. Study in general: The patients got ivuxolimab, which is an agonistic anti-OX40 (CD134) antibody. Patients enrolled in dose escalation were diagnosed with hepatocellular carcinoma, melanoma, renal cell or head and neck cancer.

It was autoimmune disease history or systemic immunosuppression that excluded patients. Method: immunoSEQ multiplex PCR; TCRdb's copy keeps in-frame clones and lacks some. This table holds about 83,000 clones, 85% found once. The sequence was collected from an adult with an advanced solid tumor such as melanoma, head and neck, liver or kidney cancer. Sequenced material: CD4+ or CD8+ T cells sorted from blood, taken in a trial of the OX40 agonist ivuxolimab.

DNA of the CDR3: TGCGCCAGCAGAGAAAACTATGGCTACACCTTC. Its protein product is CASRENYGYTF. The chain combines TRBV5-1 with TRBJ1-2; no definite D call. Germline assignment: CDR1 SGHRS and CDR2 YFSETQ. The CDR3 is 11 residues long. V was pared by 5 bases and J by 2 bases, with 4 bases between.